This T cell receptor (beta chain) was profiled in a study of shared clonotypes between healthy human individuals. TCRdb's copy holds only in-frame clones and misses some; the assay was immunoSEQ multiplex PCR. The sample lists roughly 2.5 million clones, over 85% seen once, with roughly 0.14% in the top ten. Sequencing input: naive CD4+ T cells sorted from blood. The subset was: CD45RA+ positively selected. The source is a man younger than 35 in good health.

The CDR3 region has the DNA TGTGCCAGCATAGGCAGGGGGATTGGAGACACTGAAGCTTTCTTT. Protein: CASIGRGIGDTEAFF. This chain joins TRBV28 and TRBJ1-1, with 7 bases that match TRBD1. Germline assignment: CDR1 MDHEN and CDR2 SYDVKM. V was pared by 7 bases and J by 3 bases, with 11 bases of the junction left unmatched. The CDR3 runs 15 residues.